The clone carrying this T cell receptor (beta chain) came up many times. What it binds is not known. Trimming removed 6 bases from V and 0 bases from J, with 8 bases in between. The CDR3 spans 13 residues. The data originate from a study of identical twins. The study, taken as a whole, reports: Diverse VJ usage suggested most zero-insertion clonotypes were not invariant T cells. Recombination models fit unrelated individuals' TCR alpha sharing but underestimated twins'.

TCRdb reanalysed the 5' RACE reads using MiXCR and keeps one entry per CDR3 protein. The sample includes around 95,000 distinct CDR3 sequences, 5.9% of them seen just once. The sample comprised memory T cells sorted from blood. J is TRBJ1-1 and V is TRBV12-3 or TRBV12-4; D is ambiguous. This sequence originates from a woman in her fifties or sixties in good health. The CDR3 DNA follows: TGTGCCAGCAGGGAGAGGATGAACACTGAAGCTTTCTTT. Translation: CASRERMNTEAFF.